The clone carrying this TCR beta chain has at least ten counts. Its antigen is unidentified. This record belongs to a study of neurological immune-mediated disorders. Study-wide points: While HTLV-1-associated myelopathy showed the greatest TCR clonal expansion, multiple sclerosis showed the least, falling below healthy controls.

Trimming left V 4 bases short and J 7 bases short, with 22 bases between. The CDR3 spans 16 residues. Germline CDR1 is MNHNY and CDR2 is SVGAGI (reference sequence). Stored at -80 C, 2 million PBMCs were the source of the unsorted libraries. cDNA was made by 5'RACE with 10-nucleotide random UMIs. MiXCR, applied by TCRdb to the 5' RACE reads, yields one record per CDR3 protein. The sample lists about 66,000 distinct CDR3 sequences; 4% to 6% were seen once. The specimen sequenced was PBMCs. This receptor was taken from a woman in her thirties with multiple sclerosis. V and J are TRBV6-6 and TRBJ2-5; weak D call: TRBD1 (6 bases). Here the CDR3 reads CASSFEGVIVRGTQYF. The CDR3 DNA sequence: TGTGCCAGCAGTTTCGAGGGGGTTATTGTTAGGGGGACCCAGTACTTC.